This T cell receptor beta chain was observed in a study of blood T cell repertoires in COVID-19. Using immunoSEQ multiplex PCR, the repertoire was profiled, and TCRdb retains in-frame clones only, with some absent. This sample yields around 99,000 clones, of which 75% to 85% are seen a single time; 18% belongs to the top ten. The V and J ends lost 7 bases and 3 bases respectively, with 16 bases between them. Germline V lookup: CDR1 LNHDA, CDR2 SQIVND (reference sequence). The length of the CDR3 is 15 residues. V usage is TRBV19 and J usage is TRBJ2-1, with D perhaps TRBD2 (6 bases). The clonotype was recovered from a woman aged 80 or over with active or convalescent COVID-19. Material: peripheral blood. CDR3 protein: CASTMALASYNEQFF. CDR3 DNA: TGTGCCAGTACCATGGCGCTAGCGAGCTACAATGAGCAGTTCTTC.